The present TCR beta chain was sequenced within a study of blood T cell repertoires in COVID-19. Study context: Sample material is recorded as cDNA or gDNA derived from T cells, B-cell-depleted T cells, or PBMCs.

Repertoires were generated with immunoSEQ multiplex PCR, while TCRdb's copy carries only in-frame clones and drops some. The sample has more than 200,000 clones, approximately 82% seen once. The CDR3 covers 17 residues. Germline assignment: CDR1 SGHNT and CDR2 YYREEE (reference sequence). With 4 bases removed from V and 0 bases from J, the gap between germline ends came to 19 bases. Sample: peripheral blood. This sequence was found in a woman in her thirties or forties who had recovered from COVID-19. V gene TRBV5-4 combines with J gene TRBJ1-2; D possibly corresponds to TRBD1 (5 bases). The CDR3 sequence is CASSRPALTETNYGYTF. The CDR3 bases are TGTGCCAGCAGCCGGCCAGCTCTGACAGAGACTAACTATGGCTACACCTTC.